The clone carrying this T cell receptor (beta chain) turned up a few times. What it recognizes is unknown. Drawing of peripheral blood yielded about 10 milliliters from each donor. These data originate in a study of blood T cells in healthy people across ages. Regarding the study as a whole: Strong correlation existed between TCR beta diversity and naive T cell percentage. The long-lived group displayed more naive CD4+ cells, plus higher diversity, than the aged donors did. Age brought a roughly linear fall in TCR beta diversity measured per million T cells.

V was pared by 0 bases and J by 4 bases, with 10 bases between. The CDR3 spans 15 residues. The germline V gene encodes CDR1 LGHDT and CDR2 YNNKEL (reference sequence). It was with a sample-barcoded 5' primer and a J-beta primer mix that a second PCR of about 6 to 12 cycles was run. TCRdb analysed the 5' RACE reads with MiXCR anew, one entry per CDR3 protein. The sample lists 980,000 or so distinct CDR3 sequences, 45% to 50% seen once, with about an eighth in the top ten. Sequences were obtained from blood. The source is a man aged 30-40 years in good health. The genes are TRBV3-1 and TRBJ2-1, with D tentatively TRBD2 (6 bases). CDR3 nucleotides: TGTGCCAGCAGCCAAGAGAGGGCGGGGTACAATGAGCAGTTCTTC. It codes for CASSQERAGYNEQFF.